A selection of T cell receptor beta chains follows, all from one sample in a study of shared T cell receptors in the human thymus. Assay: immunoSEQ multiplex PCR; the TCRdb copy retains only in-frame clones and omits some. Altogether about 660,000 clones are present, more than 70% being singletons, with the ten largest covering approximately 0.0097%. This sample also belongs to another study, concerning human thymus T cells.

Sequenced input: thymocytes. The receptors derive from a boy younger than two with a congenital heart defect. Each CDR3 is given with its conserved first and last residue. The D gene is left open where the match is weak.

>TRBD2|TRBV12-5|TRBJ2-7
TGTGCTAGTGGTACCCCGGGACTAGCGGGAGGGCCTAACTACGAGCAGTACTTC
CASGTPGLAGGPNYEQYF
>TRBD1|TRBV5-1|TRBJ1-2
TGCGCCAGCGGATACTTTGGGACAGGGGTATACGGCTACACCTTC
CASGYFGTGVYGYTF
>TRBD2|TRBV7-8|TRBJ2-7
TGTGCCAGCAGGTTCGGAACTAGCGGTTACGAGCAGTACTTC
CASRFGTSGYEQYF
>NA|TRBV11-2|TRBJ2-7
TGTGCCAGCAGCCCTAGGGCGGAGGCCTACGAGCAGTACTTC
CASSPRAEAYEQYF
>TRBD2|TRBV4-1|TRBJ2-5
TGCGCCAGCAGCCAAAAGGTCGGGACTAGCGGGGGGAGGGAGACCCAGTACTTC
CASSQKVGTSGGRETQYF
>TRBD1|TRBV10-3|TRBJ2-7
TGTGCCATCAGGATAGACGGGACAGGGGGCTACGAGCAGTACTTC
CAIRIDGTGGYEQYF
>TRBD1|TRBV13|TRBJ2-7
TGTGCCAGCAGCTGCGGACAGGGGGCCGGAGAAGAGCAGTACTTC
CASSCGQGAGEEQYF
>NA|TRBV5-1|TRBJ1-1
TGCGCCAGCAGCGTCCACGGCGGGGCCGGTTCGTCCAACACTGAAGCTTTCTTT
CASSVHGGAGSSNTEAFF
>TRBD2|TRBV5-6|TRBJ2-1
TGTGCCAGCAGCTTGAGGGCTAGCGGGGACAATGAGCAGTTCTTC
CASSLRASGDNEQFF
>TRBD1|TRBV5-1|TRBJ1-1
TGCGCCAGTAGGGACAGGACCGACACTGAAGCTTTCTTT
CASRDRTDTEAFF
>TRBD2|TRBV7-8|TRBJ2-1
TGTGCCAGCAGCTTAGGGCCGGTGGTAGCGGGAGGAGGTCAGCACAATGAGCAGTTCTTC
CASSLGPVVAGGGQHNEQFF
>NA|TRBV7-3|TRBJ1-5
TGTGCCAGCAGCGACCCCGGGACAAATCAGCCCCAGCATTTT
CASSDPGTNQPQHF
>TRBD1|TRBV9|TRBJ1-2
TGTGCCAGCAGCCCCGGGACAGGGGGCGAGTATGGCTACACCTTC
CASSPGTGGEYGYTF
>TRBD1|TRBV20-1|TRBJ2-1
TGCAGTGCAGGGACAGGAGATGAGCAGTTCTTC
CSAGTGDEQFF
>TRBD1|TRBV19|TRBJ1-4
TGTGCCAGTAGCCTTGAGGGGAAACAGGGGCCTAGGACTAATGAAAAACTGTTTTTT
CASSLEGKQGPRTNEKLFF
>NA|TRBV7-2|TRBJ2-7
TGTGCCAGCAGCTTAGTGGGGGGTAACGTTTACGAGCAGTACTTC
CASSLVGGNVYEQYF
>NA|TRBV15|TRBJ2-7
TGTGCCACCAGCAACCACAGGGAGTCCGACGAGCAGTACTTC
CATSNHRESDEQYF
>NA|TRBV7-6|TRBJ2-1
TGTGCCAGCAGACGGAAGACCCAGGGCAATGAGCAGTTCTTC
CASRRKTQGNEQFF
>TRBD2|TRBV4-2|TRBJ2-7
TGTGCCAGCAGCCGAGGGACTAGGGGCTACGAGCAGTACTTC
CASSRGTRGYEQYF
>TRBD1|TRBV6-4|TRBJ2-7
TGTGCCAGCACTACTATTAGGGGGACAGACTCCTACGAGCAGTACTTC
CASTTIRGTDSYEQYF